This T cell receptor (beta chain) originates from a study of regulatory T cells in long-lasting Graves disease. As for the study in general: Graves' patients, diagnosed recently, had received antithyroid drugs under 3 months.

The CDR3 spans 15 residues. Germline lookup yields CDR1 SGHVT and CDR2 SQSDAQ. Deletions cut 7 bases from V and 2 bases from J, with 16 bases between. Time point in this sample: newly diagnosed GD, antithyroid drugs for less than 3 months. With RNA extracted from PBMCs as input, the TCR library was made. The TCR beta library used iRepertoire HTBI primers with Arm-PCR amplification of CDR3. TCRdb called the multiplex PCR reads again in MiXCR, with one record for every CDR3 protein. Among hundreds of thousands of distinct CDR3 sequences listed, 15% to 20% were seen once. The sample holds many counts of this clonotype. The sample was also linked to a second study, of T cells in Graves' hyperthyroidism and ophthalmopathy. Per that paper: Patients between 18 and 65 years old had hyperthyroidism, newly diagnosed and lasting under 2 months.

The gene calls are TRBV7-4 and TRBJ2-3; a weak D match, TRBD2 (6 bases). The clonotype originates from a middle-aged woman with Graves disease. Sequencing was performed on peripheral blood mononuclear cells (PBMCs), taken at new diagnosis, from a patient treated with antithyroid drugs. This CDR3 reads CASTPGGTVTDTQYF. In nucleotides, the CDR3 is TGTGCCAGCACCCCCGGAGGGACGGTCACAGATACGCAGTATTTT.